This T cell receptor (beta chain) was documented in a study of blood T cell repertoires in COVID-19. Study in general: COVID-19 samples collected from the United States, Italy and Spain covered acute and convalescent phases. From T cells, B-cell-depleted T cells, or PBMCs came the material, which was cDNA or gDNA.

In the authors' methods: It was from reference gene primer amplification that nucleated cell counts were estimated. TCRdb's copy holds only in-frame clones and misses some; the assay was immunoSEQ multiplex PCR. V and J calls and clone size come straight from that table; D and trimming were deduced from the DNA. The sample lists approximately 90,000 clones, around nine tenths occurring once. From germline, CDR1 is SGDLS and CDR2 YYNGEE. The CDR3 runs 15 residues. V trimming: 4 bases; J trimming: 5 bases; junction bases outside the gene matches: 8. The TCR originated in a woman in her sixties or seventies with acute or convalescent COVID-19. The specimen was peripheral blood. This chain connects TRBV9 to TRBJ1-4; TRBD1 agrees at 7 bases. The CDR3 is CASSLRDRQNEKLFF. CDR3 coding DNA: TGTGCCAGCAGCCTTAGGGACAGACAGAATGAAAAACTGTTTTTT.